This T cell receptor (beta chain) was sequenced during a study of Ad26.COV2.S vaccination and SARS-CoV-2 variants. Overall study findings and caveats: Analytic work on TCR breadth and depth might have understated the full extent of total T cell responses. Non-spike TCR breadth showed similarity between vaccine and placebo recipients.

This CDR3 comprises 13 residues. Trimming removed 3 bases at V and 4 bases at J, with 9 bases between. Treatment reported: some 19 received Ad26.COV2.S at low or high dose, single or two shots; roughly five received placebo; per-sample allocation not given. Material that was analyzed had been drawn on day 63 after the first vaccine or placebo injection. The protocol was immunoSEQ multiplex PCR, while the TCRdb copy is restricted to in-frame clones and leaves out a portion. Of about 420,000 clones listed, around 89% were seen once; the top ten hold less than 4.5%. Points on this clone: Its antigen remains unknown.

This sequence was found in a person between 18 and 65 years old who received the Ad26.COV2.S COVID-19 vaccine or a placebo. The chain combines TRBV12-3 or TRBV12-4 with TRBJ1-2; D remains unclear. Here the sequenced sample was peripheral blood, taken in a trial of Ad26.COV2.S vaccine versus placebo. CDR3 loop: CASSLGRTYGYTF. Written as DNA, the CDR3 is TGTGCCAGCAGTTTGGGCAGAACCTATGGCTACACCTTC.